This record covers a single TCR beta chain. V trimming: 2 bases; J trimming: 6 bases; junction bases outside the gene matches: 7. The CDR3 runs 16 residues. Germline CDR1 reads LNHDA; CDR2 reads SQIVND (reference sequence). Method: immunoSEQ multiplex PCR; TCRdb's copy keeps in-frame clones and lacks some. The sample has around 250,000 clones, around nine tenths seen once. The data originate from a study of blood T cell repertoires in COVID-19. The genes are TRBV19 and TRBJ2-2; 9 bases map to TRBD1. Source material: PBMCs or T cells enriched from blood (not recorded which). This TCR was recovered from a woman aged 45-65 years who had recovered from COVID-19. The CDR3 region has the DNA TGTGCCAGTAGTATACCCGGGACAGGGTCACCCGGGGAGCTGTTTTTT. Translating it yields CASSIPGTGSPGELFF.